This TCR beta chain appears in the sequencing data of a study of identical twins. Study-wide findings and caveats: The abundant beta clonotypes from cord blood had fewer insertions, and memory repertoires had none of this. Beta out-of-frame twin sharing showed a weaker excess.

Template switching added a universal primer site, and cDNA bore unique molecular identifiers. TCRdb re-derived calls from the 5' RACE reads in MiXCR, one entry per CDR3 protein. The sample contains roughly 1.6 million distinct CDR3 sequences, 32% of which appear only once. This clonotype was detected a few times. Its matching antigen is unknown. CDR3 length: 14 residues. V was clipped by 6 bases and J by 5 bases; unmatched bases: 6. Germline CDR1 and CDR2: KGHDR and SFDVKD. The sequenced material came from cord blood. This receptor was taken from a newborn girl in good health. V usage is TRBV24-1 and J usage is TRBJ2-1, with 7 bases matching TRBD1. For the CDR3, the DNA is TGTGCCACCAGTTCGACAGGGTGGGACAATGAGCAGTTCTTC. Amino acid sequence: CATSSTGWDNEQFF.